One and the same sample provided the 3 T cell receptor beta chains below, sequenced in a study of shared clonotypes between healthy human individuals. Method: immunoSEQ multiplex PCR; TCRdb's copy keeps in-frame clones and lacks some. The sample contains 1,500,000 or so clones, more than 95% of which appear only once. Sequencing used naive CD4+ T cells sorted from blood. Subset indicated: CD45RA+ positively selected. The receptor source for this set is a man younger than 45 in good health.

The chain couples TRBV5-1 to TRBJ1-3; TRBD1 matches at 7 bases. Unmatched junction bases numbered 19, after V lost 3 bases and J lost 1 base. Looked up from germline, CDR1 is SGHRS and CDR2 is YFSETQ. CDR3 length equals 20 residues. CDR3 protein: CASSSGTGTVPVDSGNTIYF. The CDR3, as DNA: TGCGCCAGCAGCTCGGGGACCGGGACAGTCCCGGTGGATTCTGGAAACACCATATATTTT.

The rearrangement uses TRBV6-6 and TRBJ1-2; 10 nucleotides agree with TRBD1. The length of the CDR3 is 15 residues. With V trimmed by 5 bases and J by 4 bases, 7 bases remained unmatched. CDR1 is MNHNY and CDR2 is SVGAGI in the germline V gene (reference sequence). CDR3 protein: CASSRGQGQIYGYTF. CDR3 DNA: TGTGCCAGCAGTCGGGGACAGGGGCAAATCTATGGCTACACCTTC.

The chain combines TRBV6-5 with TRBJ1-1; a possible D gene is TRBD1 (6 bases). CDR3 length: 15 amino acids. V lost 5 bases and J lost 0, with 13 bases in between. The V gene's germline CDR1 is MNHEY and CDR2 SVGAGI. The CDR3 here is CASSTGQTMNTEAFF. DNA of the CDR3: TGTGCCAGCAGTACCGGACAGACTATGAACACTGAAGCTTTCTTT.